One TCR beta chain is described in this entry. Its antigen is not identified. Germline V CDR1 and CDR2: SGDLS, YYNGEE. The CDR3 consists of 13 residues. The V end was cut by 4 bases, the J end by 1 base, with 6 bases between. Sequencing used immunoSEQ multiplex PCR; TCRdb keeps in-frame clones, though not all of them. The repertoire consists of 2 million to 2.5 million clones, with approximately 93% occurring once and the leading ten covering under 0.45%. The data are from a study of shared clonotypes between healthy human individuals. General study points: Non-shared clonotypes were found to have lower generation probabilities than the clonotypes that were shared by all four of the sorted-subset donors.

This chain joins TRBV9 and TRBJ1-5; D gene unclear. The sequence came from a man between 18 and 29 years old in good health. Some clones in this sample may be carry-over from other donors' samples. Input material: naive CD4+ T cells from PBMCs. Subset of the sample: CD45RA+ positively selected. CDR3 nucleotide sequence: TGTGCCAGCAGCAGGAGGAGCAATCAGCCCCAGCATTTT. Residues: CASSRRSNQPQHF.